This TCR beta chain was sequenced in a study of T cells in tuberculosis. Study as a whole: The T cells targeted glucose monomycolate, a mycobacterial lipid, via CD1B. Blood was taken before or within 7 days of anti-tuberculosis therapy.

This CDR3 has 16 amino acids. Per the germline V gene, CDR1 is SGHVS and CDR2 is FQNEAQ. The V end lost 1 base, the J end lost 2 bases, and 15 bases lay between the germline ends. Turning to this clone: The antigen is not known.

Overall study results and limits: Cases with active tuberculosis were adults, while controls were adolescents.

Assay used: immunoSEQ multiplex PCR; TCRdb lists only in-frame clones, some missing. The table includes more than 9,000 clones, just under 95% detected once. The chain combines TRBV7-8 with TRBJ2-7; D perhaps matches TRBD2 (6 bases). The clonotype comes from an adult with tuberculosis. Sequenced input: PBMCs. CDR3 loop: CASSLGPGGAPYEQYF. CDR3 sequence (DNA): TGTGCCAGCAGCTTAGGGCCCGGGGGTGCCCCCTACGAGCAGTACTTC.